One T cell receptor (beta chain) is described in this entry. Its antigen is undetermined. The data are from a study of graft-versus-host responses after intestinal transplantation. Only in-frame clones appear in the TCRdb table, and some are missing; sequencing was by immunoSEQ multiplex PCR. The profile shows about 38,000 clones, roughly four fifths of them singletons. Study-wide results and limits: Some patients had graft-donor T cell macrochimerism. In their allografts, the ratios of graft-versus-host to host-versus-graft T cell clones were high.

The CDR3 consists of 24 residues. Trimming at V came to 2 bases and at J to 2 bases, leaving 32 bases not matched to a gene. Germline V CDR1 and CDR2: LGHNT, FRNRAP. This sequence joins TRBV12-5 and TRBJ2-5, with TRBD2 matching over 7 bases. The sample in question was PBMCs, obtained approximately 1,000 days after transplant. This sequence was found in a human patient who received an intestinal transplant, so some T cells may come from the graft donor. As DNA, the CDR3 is TGTGCTAGTGGTTTGCCCCCCGAACTTGTTGGCGGGAGTGAATGGGTTTGCTGGCAAGAGACCCAGTACTTC. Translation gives CASGLPPELVGGSEWVCWQETQYF.